Presented here are 27 T cell receptor beta chains from one specimen sequenced in a study of cytomegalovirus exposure and HLA in healthy donors. Vbeta (60) and Jbeta (13) primers were used in the PCR. Generated by immunoSEQ multiplex PCR, the TCRdb table keeps only in-frame clones and is missing some. The repertoire holds nearly 200,000 clones, roughly 81% seen once, with over 2% in the top ten. Material: PBMCs. Receptor source: a woman aged 25 to 39 in good health and CMV-seropositive.

This chain joins TRBV27 and TRBJ1-2; D perhaps matches TRBD1 (6 bases). Germline V gives CDR1 MNHEY, CDR2 SMNVEV (reference sequence). The CDR3 runs to 13 residues. V was pared by 4 bases and J by 0 bases, with 6 bases between. The CDR3: CASSYRANYGYTF. In DNA form, the CDR3 reads TGTGCCAGCAGTTACAGGGCTAACTATGGCTACACCTTC.

This clone was counted a few times. The chain recombines TRBV19 with TRBJ1-2; 10 bases map to TRBD1. Trimming at V came to 6 bases and at J to 3 bases, leaving 7 bases not matched to a gene. The CDR3 is 15 residues long. The germline gives CDR1 LNHDA, CDR2 SQIVND (reference sequence). DNA of the CDR3: TGTGCCAGTAGAGATGGACAGGGGGGGGACTATGGCTACACCTTC. Translation gives CASRDGQGGDYGYTF.

The V gene is TRBV4-2, the J gene TRBJ1-2; 12 bases map to TRBD1. Germline values: CDR1 LGHNA, CDR2 YNFKEQ. V lost 0 bases, J lost 7 bases, and 3 bases stayed unmatched. This CDR3 region has 15 residues. The CDR3: CASSQDGDRGRGYTF. The DNA of the CDR3 is TGTGCCAGCAGCCAAGATGGGGACAGGGGGCGTGGCTACACCTTC.

This chain uses TRBV5-4 with TRBJ2-2; 11 bases are shared with TRBD2. The CDR3 spans 16 residues. The germline V gene encodes CDR1 SGHNT and CDR2 YYREEE (reference sequence). Germline trimming cut 3 bases from V and 1 base from J; bases unmatched to any gene: 2. Here the CDR3 reads CASSSGLAVNTGELFF. DNA for the CDR3: TGTGCCAGCAGCTCGGGACTAGCGGTGAACACCGGGGAGCTGTTTTTT.

The chain employs TRBV28 and TRBJ2-7, with D maybe TRBD1 (6 bases). Germline CDR1 MDHEN, CDR2 SYDVKM. Deletions cut 6 bases from V and 3 bases from J, with 15 bases between. The CDR3 is 14 residues long. Here the CDR3 DNA reads TGTGCCAGCAGATTCAGGGGTGTGGGCTACGAGCAGTACTTC. As protein: CASRFRGVGYEQYF.

The chain carries TRBV5-4 and TRBJ2-3, with 7 bases lining up with TRBD2. V was clipped by 4 bases and J by 2 bases; unmatched bases: 13. The CDR3 covers 17 residues. The germline CDR1 and CDR2 sequences are SGHNT and YYREEE (reference sequence). The CDR3 bases are TGTGCCAGCAGCCCGGTGGGGGGGTTCAGCGCCACAGATACGCAGTATTTT. Protein sequence: CASSPVGGFSATDTQYF.

The chain recombines TRBV5-4 with TRBJ1-2; 11 bases match TRBD1. V lost 5 bases and J lost 3; bases outside the gene matches: 6. The CDR3 extends over 15 amino acids. Germline V gives CDR1 SGHNT, CDR2 YYREEE (reference sequence). CDR3 DNA sequence: TGTGCCAGCAGGTCGGGACAGGGGGGTTACTATGGCTACACCTTC. Encoded protein: CASRSGQGGYYGYTF.

This chain links TRBV5-1 with TRBJ1-6; possible D gene TRBD1, 5 bases. The germline V gene encodes CDR1 SGHRS and CDR2 YFSETQ. The CDR3 has 13 amino acids. V was clipped by 2 bases and J by 7 bases, with 7 bases between them. The DNA for the CDR3 is TGCGCCAGCAGCTTTGACAGAAATTCACCCCTCCACTTT. Its protein product is CASSFDRNSPLHF. The complete variable domain, with remaining parts taken from reference TRBV5-1 and TRBJ1-6, reads KAGVTQTPRYLIKTRGQQVTLSCSPISGHRSVSWYQQTPGQGLQFLFEYFSETQRNKGNFPGRFSGRQFSNSRSEMNVSTLELGDSALYLCASSFDRNSPLHFGNGTRLTVT.

The rearrangement uses TRBV7-9 and TRBJ1-3, with no clear D. The CDR3 has 16 residues. Germline V gene data show CDR1 as SEHNR and CDR2 as FQNEAQ (reference sequence). V was trimmed by 2 bases and J by 0 bases, leaving 11 bases between them. Here the CDR3 DNA reads TGTGCCAGCAGCTTATATATCGGAGACTCTGGAAACACCATATATTTT. This codes for CASSLYIGDSGNTIYF.

The chain has TRBV6-1 and TRBJ2-7; D possibly corresponds to TRBD1 (6 bases). From germline, CDR1 is MNHNS and CDR2 SASEGT. Trimming left V 2 bases short and J 0 bases short, with 8 bases between. The CDR3 is 14 amino acids. The CDR3, as DNA: TGTGCCAGCAGTGAAACAGGGCCCTCCTACGAGCAGTACTTC. It encodes CASSETGPSYEQYF.

J is TRBJ2-3 and V is TRBV19, with 7 bases matching TRBD1. The V and J ends lost 6 bases and 5 bases, in that order; junction bases with no gene match: 5. Germline CDR1 reads LNHDA; CDR2 reads SQIVND (reference sequence). CDR3 size: 13 residues. In DNA form, the CDR3 reads TGTGCCAGTAGATTCAGACAGGGAGATACGCAGTATTTT. As protein: CASRFRQGDTQYF.

The chain uses TRBV5-1 and TRBJ2-7; 10 bases line up with TRBD2. The trim removed 1 base at V and 3 bases at J, leaving 4 bases unmatched. Germline V gene data show CDR1 as SGHRS and CDR2 as YFSETQ. The CDR3 is 15 amino acids. CDR3 loop: CASSLSLAGDYEQYF. DNA for the CDR3: TGCGCCAGCAGCTTGTCTCTAGCGGGAGACTACGAGCAGTACTTC.

The chain combines TRBV25-1 with TRBJ1-2; D might be TRBD1 (5 bases). V shed 3 bases and J shed 4 bases, with 15 bases lying between them. The length of the CDR3 is 15 residues. Germline CDR1 is MGHDK and CDR2 is SYGVNS. CDR3 amino acids: CASSDPGTRGYGYTF. CDR3 DNA: TGTGCCAGCAGTGACCCGGGGACTCGGGGCTATGGCTACACCTTC.

This chain uses TRBV18 with TRBJ2-2, with D perhaps TRBD2 (5 bases). Per the germline V gene, CDR1 is KGHSH and CDR2 is LQKENI. The CDR3 contains 14 residues. V shed 6 bases and J shed 6 bases, with 14 bases lying between them. This CDR3 reads CASSAALAPGELFF. In DNA form, the CDR3 reads TGTGCCAGCTCGGCCGCGTTAGCGCCCGGGGAGCTGTTTTTT.

In this sample, this clone turned up a few times. CDR3 protein: CASSLHISGANVLTF. The CDR3, as DNA: TGTGCCAGCAGTTTGCACATCTCTGGGGCCAACGTCCTGACTTTC. V gene TRBV6-5 combines with J gene TRBJ2-6, with D unresolved. This CDR3 has 15 amino acids. Per germline, CDR1 MNHEY and CDR2 SVGAGI. Trimming cost V 4 bases and J 0 bases, with 7 bases left between them.

V usage is TRBV30 and J usage is TRBJ2-7; D might be TRBD2 (6 bases). The V gene's germline CDR1 is GTSNPN and CDR2 SVGIG (reference sequence). The CDR3 is made up of 14 amino acids. Trimming cost V 0 bases and J 2 bases, with 11 bases left between them. The DNA of the CDR3 is TGTGCCTGGAGTGTACAAGGAGGGCCCTACGAGCAGTACTTC. Its translation: CAWSVQGGPYEQYF. Together with reference TRBV30 and TRBJ2-7, the CDR3 gives the full variable domain: SQTIHQWPATLVQPVGSPLSLECTVEGTSNPNLYWYRQAAGRGLQLLFYSVGIGQISSEVPQNLSASRPQDRQFILSSKKLLLSDSGFYLCAWSVQGGPYEQYFGPGTRLTVT.

The V gene is TRBV7-3, the J gene TRBJ2-5, with a weak D call TRBD2 (6 bases). The CDR3 is 13 amino acids. V was trimmed by 3 bases and J by 2 bases, leaving 7 bases between them. From germline, CDR1 is SGHTA and CDR2 FQGTGA. This CDR3 reads CASSFGLQETQYF. As DNA, the CDR3 is TGTGCCAGCAGCTTTGGACTACAAGAGACCCAGTACTTC. The full variable domain, its missing parts supplied by reference TRBV7-3 and TRBJ2-5, is GAGVSQTPSNKVTEKGKYVELRCDPISGHTALYWYRQSLGQGPEFLIYFQGTGAADDSGLPNDRFFAVRPEGSVSTLKIQRTERGDSAVYLCASSFGLQETQYFGPGTRLLVL.

V and J are TRBV5-1 and TRBJ2-3; TRBD2 matches 7 bases. In germline, CDR1 is SGHRS, CDR2 YFSETQ. With 4 bases clipped from V and 6 bases from J, the junction kept 8 bases outside the gene matches. The CDR3 contains 14 residues. CDR3 amino acids: CASSGALAYDTQYF. CDR3 DNA sequence: TGCGCCAGCAGCGGTGCACTAGCGTATGATACGCAGTATTTT.

This chain joins TRBV7-6 and TRBJ1-4; TRBD1 aligns across 8 bases. The CDR3 runs to 16 residues. Germline lookup yields CDR1 SGHVS and CDR2 FNYEAQ. After removal of 2 bases from V and 8 bases from J, the junction contained 10 bases not matched to a gene. The DNA of the CDR3 is TGTGCCAGCAGCTTAAACTTTGGACAGGGAGTCGAAAAACTGTTTTTT. Translating gives CASSLNFGQGVEKLFF.

This chain links TRBV6-1 with TRBJ2-2; TRBD1 aligns across 10 bases. The CDR3 extends over 15 amino acids. The V segment lost 4 bases and the J segment 1 base; nucleotides outside the gene matches: 0. From germline, CDR1 is MNHNS and CDR2 SASEGT. The CDR3: CASSGDRGNTGELFF. In DNA, the CDR3 is TGTGCCAGCAGTGGGGACAGGGGGAACACCGGGGAGCTGTTTTTT.

V gene TRBV28 combines with J gene TRBJ2-7; 11 positions agree with TRBD2. Germline V gene data show CDR1 as MDHEN and CDR2 as SYDVKM. V trimming: 5 bases; J trimming: 2 bases; junction bases outside the gene matches: 2. This CDR3 region has 14 residues. CDR3 nucleotides: TGTGCCAGCAGTCTAGCGGGGGGTCCCTACGAGCAGTACTTC. Its protein product is CASSLAGGPYEQYF.

This clone was detected only a few times. This chain uses TRBV4-1 with TRBJ2-5; 8 bases fit TRBD1. This CDR3 is built from 15 residues. J gave up 5 bases and V 3 bases, and 8 bases lay outside the gene matches. Germline V lookup: CDR1 MGHRA, CDR2 YSYEKL. DNA for the CDR3: TGCGCCAGCAGCCACCCGGACAGGGCCGGGGAGACCCAGTACTTC. Amino acids: CASSHPDRAGETQYF.

The gene calls are TRBV10-3 and TRBJ2-7; tentatively, D is TRBD2 (5 bases). CDR1 and CDR2 (germline): ENHRY, SYGVKD. The CDR3 contains 15 residues. Trimming left V 2 bases short and J 5 bases short, with 16 bases between. CDR3 loop: CAISELEAAADEQYF. CDR3 DNA sequence: TGTGCCATCAGTGAGCTGGAGGCCGCAGCAGACGAGCAGTACTTC.

J is TRBJ2-1 and V is TRBV7-9; 13 bases align to TRBD2. The CDR3 runs 15 residues. J lost 4 bases, V lost 4 bases, and 1 base had no gene match. CDR1 is SEHNR, CDR2 FQNEAQ, per germline (reference sequence). The CDR3 DNA follows: TGTGCCAGCAGCTCGGGACTAGCGGGGTACAATGAGCAGTTCTTC. Its translation is CASSSGLAGYNEQFF.

V usage is TRBV2 and J usage is TRBJ2-7, with TRBD1 identical over 8 bases. The germline V gene encodes CDR1 SNHLY and CDR2 FYNNEI. The CDR3 contains 14 residues. Trimming at V came to 3 bases and at J to 3 bases, leaving 4 bases not matched to a gene. The CDR3 DNA reads TGTGCCAGCAGTGAGGACAGGGCCTTCTACGAGCAGTACTTC. Translation: CASSEDRAFYEQYF.

This clone was detected only once. This chain uses TRBV29-1 with TRBJ1-1, with D possibly TRBD1 on 5 matching bases. Trimming stripped 4 bases from V and 5 bases from J, with 17 bases between. Per the germline V gene, CDR1 is SQVTM and CDR2 is ANQGSEA. CDR3 length: 14 amino acids. CDR3 coding DNA: TGCAGCGTTGCAGGCCGGGCAGGGTGGACTGAAGCTTTCTTT. This gives the protein CSVAGRAGWTEAFF.

The gene calls are TRBV27 and TRBJ2-7, with D possibly matching TRBD1 (6 bases). CDR1 and CDR2 (germline): MNHEY, SMNVEV (reference sequence). This CDR3 contains 14 residues. The ends were cut back, 5 bases at V and 0 bases at J, with 11 bases in the middle. DNA of the CDR3: TGTGCCAGCAGTCCACGGACAGTCTCCTACGAGCAGTACTTC. As protein: CASSPRTVSYEQYF.